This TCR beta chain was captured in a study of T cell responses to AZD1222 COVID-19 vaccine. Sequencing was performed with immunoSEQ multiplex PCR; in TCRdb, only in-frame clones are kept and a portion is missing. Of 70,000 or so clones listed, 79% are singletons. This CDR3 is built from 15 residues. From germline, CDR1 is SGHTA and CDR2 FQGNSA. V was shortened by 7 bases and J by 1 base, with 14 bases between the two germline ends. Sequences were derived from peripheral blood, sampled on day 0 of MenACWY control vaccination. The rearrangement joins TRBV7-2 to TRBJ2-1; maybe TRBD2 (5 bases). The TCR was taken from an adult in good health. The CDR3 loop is CASTSLALSYNEQFF. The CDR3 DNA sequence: TGTGCCAGCACCTCCCTAGCCCTATCCTACAATGAGCAGTTCTTC.